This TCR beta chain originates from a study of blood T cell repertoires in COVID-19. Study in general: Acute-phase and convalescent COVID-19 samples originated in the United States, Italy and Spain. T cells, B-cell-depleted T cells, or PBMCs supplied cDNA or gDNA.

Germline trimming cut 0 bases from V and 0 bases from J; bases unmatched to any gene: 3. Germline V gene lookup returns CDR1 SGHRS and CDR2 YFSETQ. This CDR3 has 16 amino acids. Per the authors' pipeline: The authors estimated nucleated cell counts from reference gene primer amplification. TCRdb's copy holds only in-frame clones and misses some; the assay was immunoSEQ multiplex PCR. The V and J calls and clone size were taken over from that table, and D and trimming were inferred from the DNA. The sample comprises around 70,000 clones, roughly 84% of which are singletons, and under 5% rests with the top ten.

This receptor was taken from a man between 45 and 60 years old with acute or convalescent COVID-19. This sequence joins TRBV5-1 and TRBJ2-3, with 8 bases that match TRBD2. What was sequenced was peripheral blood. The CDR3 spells CASSLAGGASTDTQYF. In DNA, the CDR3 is TGCGCCAGCAGCTTGGCCGGGGGGGCCAGCACAGATACGCAGTATTTT.